A selection of T cell receptor beta chains follows, all from one sample in a study of CD8 T cells in ankylosing spondylitis. MiXCR, applied by TCRdb to the 5' RACE reads, yields one record per CDR3 protein. In the table there are around 180,000 distinct CDR3 sequences, approximately 12% of which are singletons. The sample taken for sequencing was blood, either unsorted or a sorted T cell fraction (not recorded which). The receptors stem from a female donor with ankylosing spondylitis or in good health (not recorded which). CDR3s include the opening cysteine and the closing phenylalanine or tryptophan. D genes are given only for firm matches. Size tells how often a clone was seen (once, few, many) or the class of an expanded clone, and some rows leave it out.

j_gene	d_gene	v_gene	abundance	CDR3aa	CDR3nt
TRBJ1-4	-	TRBV20-1	many	CSARIGQSNEKLFF	TGCAGTGCTCGAATAGGGCAGTCTAATGAAAAACTGTTTTTT
TRBJ1-1	-	TRBV5-1	few	CASRRGVDTEAFF	TGCGCCAGCAGGCGAGGGGTTGACACTGAAGCTTTCTTT
TRBJ1-2	-	TRBV29-1	many	CSVIQGGEGYGYTF	TGCAGCGTCATACAGGGAGGAGAGGGCTATGGCTACACCTTC
TRBJ2-7	-	TRBV28	many	CASWSGQGIYEQYF	TGTGCCAGCTGGTCGGGCCAGGGGATCTACGAGCAGTACTTC
TRBJ2-7	-	TRBV24-1	many	CATSDPDRLEQYF	TGTGCCACCAGTGACCCTGACAGACTCGAGCAGTACTTC
TRBJ2-7	TRBD2	TRBV4-3	-	CASSQEGRESLYEQYF	TGCGCCAGCAGCCAAGAAGGGCGGGAGTCACTGTACGAGCAGTACTTC
TRBJ1-1	-	TRBV5-5	many	CASSLGTQNTEAFF	TGTGCCAGCAGCTTAGGTACGCAGAACACTGAAGCTTTCTTT
TRBJ2-2	-	TRBV4-2	-	CASSQDLLVAETGELFF	TGTGCCAGCAGCCAAGATCTTTTGGTGGCGGAGACCGGGGAGCTGTTTTTT
TRBJ2-1	-	TRBV4-2	many	CASSRSGPNNEQFF	TGTGCCAGCAGCCGATCGGGTCCTAACAATGAGCAGTTCTTC
TRBJ2-7	-	TRBV28	many	CASSLGTPYEQYF	TGTGCCAGCAGTTTAGGGACCCCCTACGAGCAGTACTTC
TRBJ2-7	TRBD1	TRBV27	-	CASSLMARTGASYEQYF	TGTGCCAGCAGTTTAATGGCCCGGACAGGAGCCTCCTACGAGCAGTACTTC
TRBJ1-1	-	TRBV7-2	many	CASSSNGGKAFF	TGTGCCAGCAGTTCCAACGGGGGAAAAGCTTTCTTT
TRBJ2-7	TRBD1	TRBV29-1	few	CSVRGRQGAREQYF	TGCAGCGTTCGGGGGCGCCAGGGGGCTCGCGAGCAGTACTTC
TRBJ1-5	-	TRBV20-1	many	CSARDPSSQDPQHF	TGCAGTGCTAGAGATCCGAGTTCCCAAGATCCCCAGCATTTT
TRBJ2-3	-	TRBV20-1	-	CSVKDESGADTDTQYF	TGCAGTGTTAAAGATGAGTCCGGTGCGGACACAGATACGCAGTATTTT
TRBJ1-1	-	TRBV7-2	many	CASSSQGVNTEAFF	TGTGCCAGCAGCTCACAGGGTGTGAACACTGAAGCTTTCTTT
TRBJ2-5	TRBD2	TRBV6-5	few	CASSYSGTSETQYF	TGTGCCAGCAGTTACTCGGGGACTAGCGAGACCCAGTACTTC
TRBJ1-2	-	TRBV7-2	few	CASSFYRGEDRGYTF	TGTGCCAGCAGCTTTTATAGGGGGGAAGATCGGGGCTACACCTTC
TRBJ2-3	TRBD1	TRBV9	many	CASSSRDSHTDTQYF	TGTGCCAGCAGCTCCCGGGACAGCCACACAGATACGCAGTATTTT
TRBJ2-1	TRBD1	TRBV18	-	CASRGQGAYNEQFF	TGTGCCAGTCGAGGACAGGGGGCGTACAATGAGCAGTTCTTC
TRBJ2-7	-	TRBV5-6	few	CASSFFATAYEQYF	TGTGCCAGCAGCTTTTTCGCTACAGCGTACGAGCAGTACTTC
TRBJ2-1	-	TRBV9	many	CASSGGPSSYNEQFF	TGTGCCAGCAGCGGGGGACCCAGCTCCTACAATGAGCAGTTCTTC
TRBJ2-1	TRBD2	TRBV11-3	few	CASSFQGSGIGEQFF	TGTGCCAGCAGCTTTCAGGGTAGCGGGATAGGTGAGCAGTTCTTC
TRBJ1-2	-	TRBV6-1	many	CASSEWNGANYGYTF	TGTGCCAGCAGTGAATGGAACGGAGCTAACTATGGCTACACCTTC
TRBJ2-5	-	TRBV5-6	few	CASSFGPETQYF	TGTGCCAGCAGCTTTGGGCCAGAGACCCAGTACTTC
TRBJ1-2	TRBD1	TRBV20-1	many	CSARELDREDGYTF	TGCAGTGCTAGAGAATTAGACAGGGAAGATGGCTACACCTTC
TRBJ1-2	-	TRBV7-2	few	CASSPPGLLNYGYTF	TGTGCCAGCAGCCCTCCGGGACTTCTAAACTATGGCTACACCTTC
TRBJ1-1	-	TRBV5-1	many	CASSLGPADGNTEAFF	TGCGCCAGCAGCTTGGGACCAGCGGACGGGAACACTGAAGCTTTCTTT
TRBJ2-7	TRBD2	TRBV4-1	many	CASSPSGTSGSEQYF	TGCGCCAGCAGCCCCTCCGGGACTAGCGGGAGCGAGCAGTACTTC
TRBJ2-7	TRBD1	TRBV11-2	few	CASSLTDRLYEQYF	TGTGCCAGCAGCTTAACGGACAGGCTCTACGAGCAGTACTTC
TRBJ2-2	-	TRBV20-1	few	CSARVGGNTGELFF	TGCAGTGCTAGAGTTGGCGGGAACACCGGGGAGCTGTTTTTT
TRBJ2-3	TRBD2	TRBV7-2	few	CASSLGSGGYTDTQYF	TGTGCCAGCAGCTTAGGCAGCGGGGGATACACAGATACGCAGTATTTT
TRBJ2-7	TRBD1	TRBV6-5	-	CASSYSSGTGAHEQYF	TGTGCCAGCAGTTACTCATCCGGGACAGGGGCCCACGAGCAGTACTTC
TRBJ2-3	TRBD1	TRBV12-3/TRBV12-4	many	CASGQGVLTDTQYF	TGTGCCAGTGGACAGGGCGTGTTGACAGATACGCAGTATTTT
TRBJ2-3	TRBD2	TRBV7-2	many	CASSPRGGTGDTQYF	TGTGCCAGCAGCCCCCGGGGGGGGACCGGGGATACGCAGTATTTT
TRBJ1-1	TRBD1	TRBV12-3/TRBV12-4	many	CASSPTQGGEAFF	TGTGCCAGCAGTCCGACGCAGGGGGGTGAAGCTTTCTTT
TRBJ1-1	-	TRBV20-1	few	CSASRRGAVRGTEAFF	TGCAGTGCTAGTCGGCGGGGGGCAGTTCGAGGCACTGAAGCTTTCTTT
TRBJ1-5	-	TRBV20-1	-	CSAPGGTNQPQHF	TGCAGTGCCCCCGGAGGGACCAATCAGCCCCAGCATTTT
TRBJ2-1	-	TRBV20-1	many	CSGVSEQFF	TGCAGTGGAGTATCTGAGCAGTTCTTC
TRBJ2-5	-	TRBV7-2	many	CASSLDSKTQYF	TGTGCCAGCAGCTTAGACTCGAAGACCCAGTACTTC
TRBJ2-6	-	TRBV28	many	CASKRGLSSGANVLTF	TGTGCCAGCAAAAGGGGACTGAGCTCTGGGGCCAACGTCCTGACTTTC
TRBJ2-7	-	TRBV29-1	many	CSVERPNGEQYF	TGCAGCGTTGAAAGGCCAAACGGCGAGCAGTACTTC
TRBJ1-2	TRBD1	TRBV18	many	CASSPSTGVDGYTF	TGTGCCAGCTCACCTTCGACAGGGGTAGATGGCTACACCTTC
TRBJ1-1	-	TRBV7-2	many	CASSDWGATEAFF	TGTGCCAGCAGCGACTGGGGGGCCACTGAAGCTTTCTTT
TRBJ2-1	-	TRBV11-3	-	CASVSVSGGSNEQFF	TGTGCCAGCGTTTCAGTTTCAGGGGGGAGCAATGAGCAGTTCTTC
TRBJ1-1	TRBD1	TRBV7-9	-	CASSSQGATEAFF	TGTGCCAGCAGCTCGCAGGGGGCGACTGAAGCTTTCTTT
TRBJ1-5	TRBD1	TRBV12-3/TRBV12-4	many	CASAARGIRSNQPQHF	TGTGCCAGCGCCGCCAGGGGGATTAGGAGCAATCAGCCCCAGCATTTT
TRBJ2-2	TRBD1	TRBV3-1	many	CASSRGQGAGGELFF	TGTGCCAGCAGCAGAGGACAGGGGGCAGGCGGGGAGCTGTTTTTT
TRBJ2-1	-	TRBV5-1	many	CASSLAGRSYNEQFF	TGCGCCAGCAGCTTGGCAGGGCGCTCCTACAATGAGCAGTTCTTC
TRBJ2-1	-	TRBV29-1	many	CSVSDYNEQFF	TGCAGCGTTAGCGACTACAATGAGCAGTTCTTC
TRBJ2-2	-	TRBV2	many	CASSPLEIGELFF	TGTGCCAGCAGTCCTTTAGAAATCGGGGAGCTGTTTTTT
TRBJ2-5	TRBD2	TRBV7-2	-	CASSLALRGTSGTQETQYF	TGTGCCAGCAGCTTAGCCCTCCGTGGGACTAGCGGAACACAAGAGACCCAGTACTTC
TRBJ1-2	-	TRBV6-4	many	CASSEVGANYGYTF	TGTGCCAGCAGTGAGGTTGGGGCTAACTATGGCTACACCTTC